The clone carrying this T cell receptor beta chain was seen more than once but under ten times. Its target is unknown. A single record per CDR3 protein comes from TCRdb applying MiXCR to the RT-PCR reads. In the table there are a few hundred thousand distinct CDR3 sequences, 14% of which are singletons. The record originates from a study of response to subunit inactivated influenza vaccine. In germline, CDR1 is KGHDR, CDR2 SFDVKD. Trimming removed 4 bases from V and 6 bases from J, with 20 bases in between. The CDR3 has 17 residues. Study-level results: Every seasonal influenza vaccination brings in few new T cells, the authors suggested.

The chain links TRBV24-1 to TRBJ2-2; possible D gene TRBD2, 5 bases. The material was PBMCs from blood, obtained approximately 13 days after vaccination. This TCR came from a man aged 45-60 years who received an inactivated influenza vaccine. The CDR3 spells CATSDPGNPNVPGELFF. CDR3 nucleotides: TGTGCCACCAGTGACCCCGGGAACCCGAACGTCCCCGGGGAGCTGTTTTTT.